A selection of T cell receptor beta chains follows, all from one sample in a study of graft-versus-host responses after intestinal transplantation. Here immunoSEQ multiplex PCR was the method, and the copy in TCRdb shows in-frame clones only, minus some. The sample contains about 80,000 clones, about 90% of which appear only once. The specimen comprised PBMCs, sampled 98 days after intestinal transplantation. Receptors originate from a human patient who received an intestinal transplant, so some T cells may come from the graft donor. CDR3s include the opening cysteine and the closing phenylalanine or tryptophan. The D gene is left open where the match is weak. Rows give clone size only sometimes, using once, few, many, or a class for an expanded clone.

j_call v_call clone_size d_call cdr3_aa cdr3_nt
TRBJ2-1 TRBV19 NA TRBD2 CASSIMGLGLFF TGTGCCAGTAGTATAATGGGACTAGGTCTGTTCTTC
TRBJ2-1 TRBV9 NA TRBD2 CASSVKVAGGLLDSYNEQFF TGTGCCAGCAGCGTCAAGGTAGCGGGGGGACTATTGGACTCCTACAATGAGCAGTTCTTC
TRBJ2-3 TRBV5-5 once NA CASILPSTDTQYF TGTGCCAGCATCCTACCTAGCACAGATACGCAGTATTTT
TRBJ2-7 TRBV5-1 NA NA CASSLGSHEQYF TGCGCCAGCAGCTTAGGGAGCCACGAGCAGTACTTC
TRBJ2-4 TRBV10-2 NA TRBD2 CASSESGAGGDKNIQYF TGCGCCAGCAGTGAGTCGGGAGCGGGAGGGGACAAAAACATTCAGTACTTC
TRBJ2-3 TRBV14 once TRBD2 CASSRLAGGTDTQYF TGTGCCAGCAGCCGACTAGCGGGGGGCACAGATACGCAGTATTTT
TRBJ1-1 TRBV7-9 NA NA CASSLGAGASTEAFF TGTGCCAGCAGCTTAGGTGCAGGGGCAAGCACTGAAGCTTTCTTT
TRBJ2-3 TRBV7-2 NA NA CASSLALFRTSTDTQYF TGTGCCAGCAGCTTAGCGCTGTTCCGGACTAGCACAGATACGCAGTATTTT
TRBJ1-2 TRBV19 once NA CASSISNYGYTF TGTGCCAGTAGTATAAGTAACTATGGCTACACCTTC
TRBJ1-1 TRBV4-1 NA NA CASSQVPVTWTENTEAFF TGCGCCAGCAGCCAAGTACCAGTTACATGGACAGAGAACACTGAAGCTTTCTTT
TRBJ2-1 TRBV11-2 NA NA CASSLFGGEQFF TGTGCCAGCAGCTTATTCGGCGGGGAGCAGTTCTTC
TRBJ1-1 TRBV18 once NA CASSEQGQGIEAFF TGTGCCAGCTCAGAACAGGGACAAGGTATCGAAGCTTTCTTT
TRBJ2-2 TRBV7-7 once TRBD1 CASSSRGPMNTGELFF TGTGCCAGCAGCTCCAGGGGGCCGATGAACACCGGGGAGCTGTTTTTT
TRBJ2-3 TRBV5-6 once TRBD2 CASSLLQREGTDTQYF TGTGCCAGCAGCTTGCTTCAGCGGGAGGGCACAGATACGCAGTATTTT
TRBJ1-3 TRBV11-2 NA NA CASSLDQGTGNTIYF TGTGCCAGCAGCTTAGATCAGGGGACTGGAAACACCATATATTTT
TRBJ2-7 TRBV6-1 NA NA CASVDTNSYEQYF TGTGCCAGTGTGGACACCAACTCCTACGAGCAGTACTTC
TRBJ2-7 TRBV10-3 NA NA CAISESTLRDKSYEQYF TGTGCCATCAGTGAGTCCACCTTACGGGACAAGTCCTACGAGCAGTACTTC
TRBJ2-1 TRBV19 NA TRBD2 CASRPAGGDEQFF TGTGCCAGCCGCCCAGCGGGGGGAGATGAGCAGTTCTTC
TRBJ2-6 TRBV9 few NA CASSVDLYSGANVLTF TGTGCCAGCAGCGTAGATCTCTACTCTGGGGCCAACGTCCTGACTTTC
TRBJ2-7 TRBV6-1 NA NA CASSDGFGEQYF TGTGCCAGCAGTGATGGCTTTGGGGAGCAGTACTTC
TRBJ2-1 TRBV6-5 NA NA CASSYSGQGDEQFF TGTGCCAGCAGTTACTCGGGGCAGGGCGATGAGCAGTTCTTC
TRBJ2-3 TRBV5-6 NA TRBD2 CASSFAAGVMDTQYF TGTGCCAGCAGCTTTGCAGCGGGGGTCATGGATACGCAGTATTTT
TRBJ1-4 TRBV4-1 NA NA CASSQDEKLFF TGCGCCAGCAGCCAAGATGAAAAACTGTTTTTT
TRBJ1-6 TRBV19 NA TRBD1 CASSPGQGASPLHF TGTGCCAGTAGCCCCGGACAGGGGGCCTCACCCCTCCACTTT
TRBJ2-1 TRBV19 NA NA CASSFVSGLYNEQFF TGTGCCAGTAGCTTCGTCTCAGGGCTCTACAATGAGCAGTTCTTC
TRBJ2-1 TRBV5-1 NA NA CASGGPYANEQFF TGCGCCAGCGGGGGTCCTTATGCCAATGAGCAGTTCTTC